The present TCR beta chain was sequenced within a study of shared clonotypes between healthy human individuals. Study-wide points: The sampled material consisted only of blood, and tissue repertoires are likely to differ.

Germline assignment: CDR1 GTSNPN and CDR2 SVGIG (reference sequence). CDR3 length equals 13 residues. Trimming took off 0 bases at V and 4 bases at J, with 10 bases between the two ends. Loaded into unsorted PBMC replicate PCRs was approximately 300 ng DNA, roughly 30,000 T cell genomes. TCRdb's table, derived via immunoSEQ multiplex PCR, lists solely in-frame clones and lacks some. The sample lists roughly 490,000 clones, 76% occurring once. Turning to this clone: Its antigen remains unidentified.

The receptor comes from a woman aged 40 to 50 in good health. Some clones in this sample may be carry-over from other donors' samples. Sequenced input: PBMCs. The chain joins TRBV30 to TRBJ2-7; tentative D call: TRBD2 (6 bases). CDR3 DNA sequence: TGTGCCTGGAGTGTGGGGGGACCTTACGAGCAGTACTTC. Amino acids: CAWSVGGPYEQYF. Drawing the rest from reference TRBV30 and TRBJ2-7, the complete variable domain is SQTIHQWPATLVQPVGSPLSLECTVEGTSNPNLYWYRQAAGRGLQLLFYSVGIGQISSEVPQNLSASRPQDRQFILSSKKLLLSDSGFYLCAWSVGGPYEQYFGPGTRLTVT.